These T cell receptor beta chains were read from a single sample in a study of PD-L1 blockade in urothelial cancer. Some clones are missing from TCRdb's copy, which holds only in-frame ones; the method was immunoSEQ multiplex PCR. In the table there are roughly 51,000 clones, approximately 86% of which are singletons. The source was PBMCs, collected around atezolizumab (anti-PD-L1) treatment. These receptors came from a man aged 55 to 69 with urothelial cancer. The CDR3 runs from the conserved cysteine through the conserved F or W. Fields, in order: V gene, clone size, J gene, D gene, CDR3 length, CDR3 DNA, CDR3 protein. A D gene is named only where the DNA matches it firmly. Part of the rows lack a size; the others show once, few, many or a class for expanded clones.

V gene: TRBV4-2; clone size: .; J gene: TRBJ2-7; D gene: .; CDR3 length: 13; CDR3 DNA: TGTGCCAGCAGCCACTACGGGGACTACGAGCAGTACTTC; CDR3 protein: CASSHYGDYEQYF
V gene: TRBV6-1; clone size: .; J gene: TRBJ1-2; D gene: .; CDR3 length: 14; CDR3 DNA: TGTGCCAGCAGTGAAGCTGGCAGGGGTTATGGCTACACCTTC; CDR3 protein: CASSEAGRGYGYTF
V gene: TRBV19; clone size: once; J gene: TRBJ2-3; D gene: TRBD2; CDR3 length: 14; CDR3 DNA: TGTGCCAGTACCCTGGGACTATTCACAGATACGCAGTATTTT; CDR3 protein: CASTLGLFTDTQYF
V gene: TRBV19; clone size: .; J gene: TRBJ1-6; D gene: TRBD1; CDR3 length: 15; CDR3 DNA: TGTGCCAGTAGCGCCGACAGGGGGCTCATGTCACCCCTCCACTTT; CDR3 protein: CASSADRGLMSPLHF
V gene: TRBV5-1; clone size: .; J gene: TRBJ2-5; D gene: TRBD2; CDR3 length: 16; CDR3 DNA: TGCGCCAGCAGCTTGGCTGTAGCGGGAGTAACGGAGACCCAGTACTTC; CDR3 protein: CASSLAVAGVTETQYF
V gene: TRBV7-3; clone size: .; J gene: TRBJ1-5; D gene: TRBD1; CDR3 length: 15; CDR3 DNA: TGTGCCAGCAGCTTAGCTCCGGGACAGAATCAGCCCCAGCATTTT; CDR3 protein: CASSLAPGQNQPQHF
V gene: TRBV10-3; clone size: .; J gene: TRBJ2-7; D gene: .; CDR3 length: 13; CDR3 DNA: TGTGCCATCATGGCGGGAAGCTCCTACGAGCAGTACTTC; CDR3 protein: CAIMAGSSYEQYF
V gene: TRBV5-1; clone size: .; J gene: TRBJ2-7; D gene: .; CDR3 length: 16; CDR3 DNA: TGCGCCAGCAGCTTGGGTGGCGGACAGATGATCTACGAGCAGTACTTC; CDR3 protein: CASSLGGGQMIYEQYF
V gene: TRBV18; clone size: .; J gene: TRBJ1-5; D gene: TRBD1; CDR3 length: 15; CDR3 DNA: TGTGCCAGCTCCCCTGGGACAGGGGAAGGGCAGCCCCAGCATTTT; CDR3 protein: CASSPGTGEGQPQHF
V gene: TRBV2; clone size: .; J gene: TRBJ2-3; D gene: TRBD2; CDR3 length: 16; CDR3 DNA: TGTGCCAGCAGCGCCCCTAGCGGGAGTCCCGCGGGTACGCAGTATTTT; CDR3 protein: CASSAPSGSPAGTQYF
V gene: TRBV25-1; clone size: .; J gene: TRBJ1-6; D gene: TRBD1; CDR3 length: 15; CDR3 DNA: TGTGCCAGCAGTGAGACAGGGGCCTATAATTCACCCCTCCACTTT; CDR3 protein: CASSETGAYNSPLHF
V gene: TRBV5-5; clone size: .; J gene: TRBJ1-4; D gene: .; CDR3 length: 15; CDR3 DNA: TGTGCCAGCAGCTTGGACGGACAGCCACCACGAAAACTGTTTTTT; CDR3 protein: CASSLDGQPPRKLFF
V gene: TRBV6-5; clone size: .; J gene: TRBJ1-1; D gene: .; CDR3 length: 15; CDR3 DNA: TGTGCCAGCATCCAAACGCGCCGGGGAGGAGGCGGAGCTTTCTTT; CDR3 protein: CASIQTRRGGGGAFF
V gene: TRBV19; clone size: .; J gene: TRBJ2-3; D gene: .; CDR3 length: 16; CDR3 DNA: TGTGCCAGTAGTATAGATCACACTAGACTATTAGATACGCAGTATTTT; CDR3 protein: CASSIDHTRLLDTQYF
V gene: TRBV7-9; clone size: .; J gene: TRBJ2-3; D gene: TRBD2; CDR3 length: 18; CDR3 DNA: TGTGCCAGCAGCTCGCCGGGACTAGAAACCACGAGCACAGATACGCAGTATTTT; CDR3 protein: CASSSPGLETTSTDTQYF
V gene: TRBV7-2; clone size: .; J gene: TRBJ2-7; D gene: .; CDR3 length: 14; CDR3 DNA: TGTGCCAGCAGCTCGACAGGGACTGGCTACGAGCAGTACTTC; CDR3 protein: CASSSTGTGYEQYF
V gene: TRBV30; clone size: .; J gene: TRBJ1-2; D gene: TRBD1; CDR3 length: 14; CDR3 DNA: TGTGCCTGGAGCACGGGACAGGGGGCTTTTGGCTACACCTTC; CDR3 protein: CAWSTGQGAFGYTF
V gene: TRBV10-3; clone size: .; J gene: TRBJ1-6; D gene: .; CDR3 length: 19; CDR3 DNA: TGTGCCACCAGGACCCTAATGGGGGGGACTACTGGGTCGTATTCACCCCTCCACTTT; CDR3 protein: CATRTLMGGTTGSYSPLHF
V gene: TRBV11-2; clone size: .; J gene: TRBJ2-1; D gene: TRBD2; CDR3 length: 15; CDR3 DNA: TGTGCCAGCAGCTTAGTTGCGGGGGGAGAGAATGAGCAGTTCTTC; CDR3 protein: CASSLVAGGENEQFF
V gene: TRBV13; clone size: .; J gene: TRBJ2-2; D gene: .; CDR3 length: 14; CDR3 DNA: TGTGCCAGCAGATACAGGGTTGACACCGGGGAGCTGTTTTTT; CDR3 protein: CASRYRVDTGELFF
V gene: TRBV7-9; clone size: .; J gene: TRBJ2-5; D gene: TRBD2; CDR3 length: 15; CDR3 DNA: TGTGCCAGCAGCCCCGGGACTAGCGACCAAGAGACCCAGTACTTC; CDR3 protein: CASSPGTSDQETQYF
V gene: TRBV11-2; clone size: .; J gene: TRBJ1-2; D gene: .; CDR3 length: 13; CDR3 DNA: TGTGCCAGCAGCCCACAGGACCGGGTGGGCTACACCTTC; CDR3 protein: CASSPQDRVGYTF
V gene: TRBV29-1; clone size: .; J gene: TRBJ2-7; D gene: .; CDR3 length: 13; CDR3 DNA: TGCAGCGTTTCGGGTCAGGGGTCCCACGAGCAGTACTTC; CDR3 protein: CSVSGQGSHEQYF
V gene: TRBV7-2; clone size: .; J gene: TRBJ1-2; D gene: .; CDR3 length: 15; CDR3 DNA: TGTGCCAGCAGCTACCTGGACAGACCTAACTATGGCTACACCTTC; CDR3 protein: CASSYLDRPNYGYTF
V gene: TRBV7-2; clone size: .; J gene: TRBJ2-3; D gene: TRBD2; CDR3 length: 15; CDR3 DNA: TGTGCCAGCAGCCCGTGGGGAGGGGTCACAGATACGCAGTATTTT; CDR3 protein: CASSPWGGVTDTQYF
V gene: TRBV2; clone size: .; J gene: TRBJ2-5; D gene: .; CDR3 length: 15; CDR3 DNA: TGTGCCAGCGGGGGACTGGGAAATCTCGGAGAGACCCAGTACTTC; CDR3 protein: CASGGLGNLGETQYF
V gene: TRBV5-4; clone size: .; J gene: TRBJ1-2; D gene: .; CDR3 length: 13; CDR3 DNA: TGTGCCAGCAGCTCACAGGAGAACTATGGCTACACCTTC; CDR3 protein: CASSSQENYGYTF
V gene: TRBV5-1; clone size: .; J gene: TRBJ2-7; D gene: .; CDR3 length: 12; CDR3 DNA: TGCGCCAGCAGCTCGAGCTCCTACGAGCAGTACTTC; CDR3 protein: CASSSSSYEQYF
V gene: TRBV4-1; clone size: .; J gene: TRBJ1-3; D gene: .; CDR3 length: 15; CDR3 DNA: TGCGCCAGCAGCCAAGATGGGGGGGCTGGAAACACCATATATTTT; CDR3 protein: CASSQDGGAGNTIYF
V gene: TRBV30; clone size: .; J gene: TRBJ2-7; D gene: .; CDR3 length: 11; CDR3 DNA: TGTGCCTGGAGTCCCCTCCACGAGCAGTACTTC; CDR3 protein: CAWSPLHEQYF
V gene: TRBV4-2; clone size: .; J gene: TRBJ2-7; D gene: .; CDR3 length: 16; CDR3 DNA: TGTGCCAGCAGCCAAGATAGAACAGGACCCTCCTACGAGCAGTACTTC; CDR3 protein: CASSQDRTGPSYEQYF